This entry describes one T cell receptor (beta chain). The record originates from a study of CD8+ T cells in alopecia areata. Treatment indicated: oral pan-JAK inhibitor, 5-10 mg twice daily. Extraction and reverse transcription of RNA yielded cDNA as the sequencing template. The table came from immunoSEQ multiplex PCR; TCRdb's copy has only in-frame clones and leaves some out. The table lists roughly 200,000 clones, about 53% of them singletons. This receptor was taken from a human donor with alopecia areata. This sample comprised CD8+ T cells sorted from blood, obtained at week 24, from a patient treated with tofacitinib.

CDR3 nucleotides: TGTGCCAGCGGGACAGGGGGCAGCAATCAGCCCCAGCATTTT. This codes for CASGTGGSNQPQHF. The V gene is TRBV2, the J gene TRBJ1-5, with 12 positions matching TRBD1. Looked up from germline, CDR1 is SNHLY and CDR2 is FYNNEI. The CDR3 length is 14 residues. Trimming at V came to 8 bases and at J to 1 base, leaving 0 bases not matched to a gene.